This section outlines one T cell receptor (beta chain) sequence together with its context. Assay used: immunoSEQ multiplex PCR; TCRdb lists only in-frame clones, some missing. This sample yields some 500,000 clones, of which 90% to 97% are seen a single time; about 0.067% belongs to the top ten. The data were taken from a study of shared clonotypes between healthy human individuals. CDR3 length: 13 amino acids. Per germline, CDR1 MNHEY and CDR2 SMNVEV (reference sequence). The V end was cut by 3 bases, the J end by 3 bases, with 8 bases between. The rearrangement links TRBV27 to TRBJ1-1; D ambiguous. Material for sequencing was naive CD4+ T cells sorted from blood. The sample's subset: CD45RA+ positively selected. The clonotype was recovered from a woman in her thirties in good health. CDR3 region: CASSFLTDTEAFF. DNA of the CDR3: TGTGCCAGCAGTTTCTTAACAGACACTGAAGCTTTCTTT.